These T cell receptor beta chains were read from a single sample in a study of CD8 T cells in ankylosing spondylitis. TCRdb passed the 5' RACE reads through MiXCR, listing each CDR3 protein once. This table has about 540,000 distinct CDR3 sequences, more than 9.5% appearing once. The sample taken for sequencing was blood, either unsorted or a sorted T cell fraction (not recorded which). These TCRs come from a male donor with ankylosing spondylitis. The CDR3 runs from the conserved cysteine through the conserved F or W. A D gene is named only where the DNA matches it firmly.

v_gene	len	j_gene	d_gene	CDR3aa
TRBV7-8	18	TRBJ2-4	TRBD1	CASSLSRDRELAKNIQYF
TRBV12-3/TRBV12-4	15	TRBJ1-6	NA	CASRYPGAHNSPLHF
TRBV6-6	12	TRBJ2-2	NA	CASLGLTGELFF
TRBV5-1	14	TRBJ1-2	NA	CASSLGQINYGYTF
TRBV29-1	12	TRBJ2-1	TRBD1	CTMGQGVHEQFF
TRBV5-5	12	TRBJ1-1	NA	CVSGILNTEAFF
TRBV5-1	17	TRBJ1-3	NA	CASSHSPGTSSGNTIYF
TRBV29-1	15	TRBJ1-4	NA	CSVEGDGTTNEKLFF
TRBV20-1	16	TRBJ2-1	TRBD2	CSARSQLAGGYNEQFF
TRBV24-1	16	TRBJ2-7	NA	CATSDPSSATSYEQYF
TRBV18	13	TRBJ1-5	NA	CASSPPTGQPQHF
TRBV7-9	12	TRBJ2-7	NA	CASSLNGDEQYF
TRBV24-1	16	TRBJ2-5	TRBD2	CATSDTIAGSQETQYF
TRBV20-1	13	TRBJ2-5	TRBD2	CSASGRYGETQYF
TRBV6-1	15	TRBJ2-1	TRBD1	CASSDRDRGLNEQFF
TRBV30	15	TRBJ2-6	NA	CAWSVRGRGANVLTF
TRBV10-3	14	TRBJ1-2	NA	CAISGSPDSYGYTF
TRBV12-3/TRBV12-4	12	TRBJ1-1	NA	CASSFGGTEAFF
TRBV2	18	TRBJ2-3	TRBD2	CASSEDRVVAGVADTQYF
TRBV20-1	14	TRBJ1-5	NA	CSARSGTPEGPQHF
TRBV2	12	TRBJ2-7	NA	CASTTGYYEQYF
TRBV20-1	17	TRBJ2-1	TRBD2	CSASRGSGTSGRDEQFF
TRBV4-2	14	TRBJ2-1	NA	CASSQVKVSDEQFF
TRBV15	15	TRBJ1-5	NA	CATSRGDAEGQPQHF
TRBV27	12	TRBJ2-7	NA	CASSPTGERQYF
TRBV9	14	TRBJ2-3	NA	CASSDRTSTDTQYF
TRBV4-1	13	TRBJ2-1	NA	CASSHHGNNEQFF
TRBV7-9	13	TRBJ2-3	NA	CASSLRPGDTQYF
TRBV20-1	14	TRBJ2-5	NA	CSARVASTQETQYF
TRBV28	16	TRBJ2-7	TRBD1	CASSPRDRELLDEQYF
TRBV7-9	14	TRBJ1-2	TRBD1	CASSAGDRSIDYTF
TRBV20-1	15	TRBJ2-3	TRBD2	CSAREPGGRTDTQYF
TRBV9	15	TRBJ1-2	TRBD1	CASSSGGTAFYGYTF
TRBV20-1	11	TRBJ2-1	NA	CSTRALNEQFF
TRBV5-6	15	TRBJ2-1	TRBD2	CASSLGGRAGYEQFF
TRBV5-1	16	TRBJ1-1	TRBD1	CASNPGTGGLNTEAFF
TRBV6-1	10	TRBJ2-1	NA	CASSVWEQFF
TRBV12-3/TRBV12-4	14	TRBJ2-3	TRBD2	CASSLLGAGNTQYF
TRBV7-2	15	TRBJ2-1	NA	CASVAVADSYNEQFF
TRBV2	14	TRBJ2-3	TRBD1	CASSGGQGVDTQYF
TRBV5-6	13	TRBJ1-1	NA	CASSGVWNTEAFF
TRBV20-1	14	TRBJ1-5	NA	CSARPGTRNQPQHF
TRBV2	17	TRBJ2-1	TRBD2	CASSLLGAGVVYNEQFF
TRBV11-2	12	TRBJ1-4	NA	CASADRDEKLFF
TRBV20-1	13	TRBJ1-5	TRBD1	CSASRQGDQPQHF
TRBV5-6	16	TRBJ2-7	TRBD2	CASSLNSGRTPYEQYF
TRBV3-1	15	TRBJ2-7	TRBD2	CASSQLAAGPYEQYF
TRBV30	11	TRBJ2-1	NA	CAWSVEIEQFF
TRBV2	15	TRBJ1-2	TRBD1	CASSGTQGADYGYTF
TRBV10-3	17	TRBJ2-2	TRBD2	CAIKPPTSGQNTGELFF
TRBV12-3/TRBV12-4	13	TRBJ1-2	NA	CAAYSGANYGYTF
TRBV5-1	16	TRBJ2-6	NA	CASSPTGVPGANVLTF
TRBV29-1	19	TRBJ2-1	TRBD2	CSVLFGLAGAASSYNEQFF
TRBV10-1	15	TRBJ2-1	TRBD1	CASSDRDRGGNEQFF
TRBV2	13	TRBJ1-4	NA	CASSAGQARKLFF